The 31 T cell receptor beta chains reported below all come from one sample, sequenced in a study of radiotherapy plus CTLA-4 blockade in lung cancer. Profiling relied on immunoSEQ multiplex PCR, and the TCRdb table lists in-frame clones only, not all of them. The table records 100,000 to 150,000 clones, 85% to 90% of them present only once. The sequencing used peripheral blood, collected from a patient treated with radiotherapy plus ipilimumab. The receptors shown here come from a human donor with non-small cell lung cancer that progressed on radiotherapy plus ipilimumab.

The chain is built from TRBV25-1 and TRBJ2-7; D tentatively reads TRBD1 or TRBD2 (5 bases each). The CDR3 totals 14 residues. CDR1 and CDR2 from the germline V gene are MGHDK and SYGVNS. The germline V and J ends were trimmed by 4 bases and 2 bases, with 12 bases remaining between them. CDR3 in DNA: TGTGCCAGCAGTGCCCAGGGAGCGGCCTACGAGCAGTACTTC. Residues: CASSAQGAAYEQYF.

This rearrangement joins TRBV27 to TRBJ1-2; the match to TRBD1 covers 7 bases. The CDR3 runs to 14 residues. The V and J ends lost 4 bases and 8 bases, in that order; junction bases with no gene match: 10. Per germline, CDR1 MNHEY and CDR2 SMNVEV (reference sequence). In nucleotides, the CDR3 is TGTGCCAGCAGTTCAAGCCCGGGACAGCGAGGCTACACCTTC. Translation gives CASSSSPGQRGYTF.

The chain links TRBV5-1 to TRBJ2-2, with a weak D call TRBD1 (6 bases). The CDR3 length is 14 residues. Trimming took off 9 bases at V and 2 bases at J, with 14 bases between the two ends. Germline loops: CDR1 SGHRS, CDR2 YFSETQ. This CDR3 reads CATQQGSNTGELFF. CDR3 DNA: TGCGCCACACAACAGGGATCTAACACCGGGGAGCTGTTTTTT.

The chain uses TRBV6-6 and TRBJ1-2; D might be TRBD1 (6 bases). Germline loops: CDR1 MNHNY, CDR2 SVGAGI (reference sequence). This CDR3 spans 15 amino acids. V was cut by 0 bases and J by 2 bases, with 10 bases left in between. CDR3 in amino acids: CASSYSGGRNYGYTF. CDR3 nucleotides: TGTGCCAGCAGTTACTCTGGGGGGCGAAACTATGGCTACACCTTC.

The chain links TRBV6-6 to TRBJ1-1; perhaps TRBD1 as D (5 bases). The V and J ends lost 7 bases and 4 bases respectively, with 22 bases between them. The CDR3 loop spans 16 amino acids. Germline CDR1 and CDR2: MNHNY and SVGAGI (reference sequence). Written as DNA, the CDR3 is TGTGCCAGCACCCCAAGGAGCGGGGGGGAGATCACTGAAGCTTTCTTT. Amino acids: CASTPRSGGEITEAFF.

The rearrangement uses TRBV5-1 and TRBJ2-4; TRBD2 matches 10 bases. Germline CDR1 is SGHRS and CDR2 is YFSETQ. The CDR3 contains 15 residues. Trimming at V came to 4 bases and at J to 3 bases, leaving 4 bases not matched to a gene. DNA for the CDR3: TGCGCCAGCAGCCCCACTAGCGGGAACAAAAACATTCAGTACTTC. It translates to CASSPTSGNKNIQYF. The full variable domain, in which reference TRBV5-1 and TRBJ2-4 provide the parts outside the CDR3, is KAGVTQTPRYLIKTRGQQVTLSCSPISGHRSVSWYQQTPGQGLQFLFEYFSETQRNKGNFPGRFSGRQFSNSRSEMNVSTLELGDSALYLCASSPTSGNKNIQYFGAGTRLSVL.

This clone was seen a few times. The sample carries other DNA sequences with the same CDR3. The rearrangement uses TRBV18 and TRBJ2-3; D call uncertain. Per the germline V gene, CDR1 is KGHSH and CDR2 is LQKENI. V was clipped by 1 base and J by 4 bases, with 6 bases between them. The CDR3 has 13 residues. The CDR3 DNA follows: TGTGCCAGCTCACCACTTTCCGCAGATACGCAGTATTTT. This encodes CASSPLSADTQYF. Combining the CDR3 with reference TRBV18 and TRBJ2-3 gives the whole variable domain NAGVMQNPRHLVRRRGQEARLRCSPMKGHSHVYWYRQLPEEGLKFMVYLQKENIIDESGMPKERFSAEFPKEGPSILRIQQVVRGDSAAYFCASSPLSADTQYFGPGTRLTVL.

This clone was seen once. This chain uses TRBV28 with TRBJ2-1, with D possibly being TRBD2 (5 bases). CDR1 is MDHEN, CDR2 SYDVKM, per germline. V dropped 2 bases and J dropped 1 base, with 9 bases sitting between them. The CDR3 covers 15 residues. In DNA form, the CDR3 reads TGTGCCAGCAGTTTAGCGGGTCCGTCCTACAATGAGCAGTTCTTC. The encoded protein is CASSLAGPSYNEQFF.

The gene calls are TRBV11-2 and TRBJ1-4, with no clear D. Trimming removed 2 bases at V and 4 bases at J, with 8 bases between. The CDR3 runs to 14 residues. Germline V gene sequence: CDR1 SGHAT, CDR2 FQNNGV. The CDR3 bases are TGTGCCAGCAGCTTATCTGCCTTTAATGAAAAACTGTTTTTT. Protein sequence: CASSLSAFNEKLFF.

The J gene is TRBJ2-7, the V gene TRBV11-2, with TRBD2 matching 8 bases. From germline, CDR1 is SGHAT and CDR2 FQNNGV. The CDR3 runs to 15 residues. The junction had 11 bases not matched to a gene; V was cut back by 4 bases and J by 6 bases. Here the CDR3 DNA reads TGTGCCAGCAGCTCCACCGGGACTAGTGGTCCCGAGCAGTACTTC. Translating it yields CASSSTGTSGPEQYF.

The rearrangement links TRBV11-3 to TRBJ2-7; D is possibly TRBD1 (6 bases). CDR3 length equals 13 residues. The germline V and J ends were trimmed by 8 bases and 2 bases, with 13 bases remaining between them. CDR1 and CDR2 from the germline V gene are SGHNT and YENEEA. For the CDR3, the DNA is TGTGCCAGCGCAGAACAGGGCACCTACGAGCAGTACTTC. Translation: CASAEQGTYEQYF.

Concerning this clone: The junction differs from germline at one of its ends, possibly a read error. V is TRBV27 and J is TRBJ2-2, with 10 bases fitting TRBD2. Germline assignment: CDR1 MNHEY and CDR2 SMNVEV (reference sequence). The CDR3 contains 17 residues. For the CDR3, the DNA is TGTGCCAGCACTTTAAACGGACTAGCGGTTTACACCGGGGAGCTGTTTTTT. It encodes CASTLNGLAVYTGELFF.

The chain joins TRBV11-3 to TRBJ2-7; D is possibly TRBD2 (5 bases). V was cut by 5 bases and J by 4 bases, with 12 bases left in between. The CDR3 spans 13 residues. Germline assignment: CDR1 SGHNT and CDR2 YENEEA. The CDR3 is CASSLIRGYEQYF. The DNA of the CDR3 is TGTGCCAGCAGCCTCATACGCGGGTACGAGCAGTACTTC.

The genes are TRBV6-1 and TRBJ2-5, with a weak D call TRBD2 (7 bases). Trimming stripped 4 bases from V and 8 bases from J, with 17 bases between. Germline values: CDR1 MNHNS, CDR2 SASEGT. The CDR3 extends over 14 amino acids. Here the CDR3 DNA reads TGTGCCAGCAGTGGATCTTGGGAGGGGGGAACCCAGTACTTC. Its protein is CASSGSWEGGTQYF.

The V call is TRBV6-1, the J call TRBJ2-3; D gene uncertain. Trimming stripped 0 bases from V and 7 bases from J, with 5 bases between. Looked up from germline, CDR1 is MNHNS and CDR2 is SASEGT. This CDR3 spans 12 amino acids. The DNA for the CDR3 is TGTGCCAGCAGTGAAGCGTCGAATACGCAGTATTTT. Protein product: CASSEASNTQYF.

The CDR3 sequence: CAWAQGTSGNTIYF. In DNA, the CDR3 is TGTGCCTGGGCACAGGGGACCTCTGGAAACACCATATATTTT. The chain combines TRBV30 with TRBJ1-3; 7 positions match TRBD1. Germline CDR1 and CDR2: GTSNPN and SVGIG (reference sequence). There are 14 residues in the CDR3. With 5 bases clipped from V and 0 bases from J, the junction kept 4 bases outside the gene matches.

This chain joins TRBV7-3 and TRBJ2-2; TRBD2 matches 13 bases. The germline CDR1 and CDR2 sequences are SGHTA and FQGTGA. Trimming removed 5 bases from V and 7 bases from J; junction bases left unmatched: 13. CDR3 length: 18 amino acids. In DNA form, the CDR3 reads TGTGCCAGCAGCCCCCCGAGAGGGACTAGCGGGAATGTCGGGGAGCTGTTTTTT. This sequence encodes CASSPPRGTSGNVGELFF.

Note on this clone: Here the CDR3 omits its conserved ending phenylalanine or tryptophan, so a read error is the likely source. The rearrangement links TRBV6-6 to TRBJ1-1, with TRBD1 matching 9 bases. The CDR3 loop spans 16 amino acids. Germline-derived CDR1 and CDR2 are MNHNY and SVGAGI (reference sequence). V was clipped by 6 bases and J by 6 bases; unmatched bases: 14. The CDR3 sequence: CASSTEGDRASAEAFL. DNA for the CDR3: TGTGCCAGCAGCACGGAGGGGGACAGGGCTTCCGCTGAAGCTTTCCTT.

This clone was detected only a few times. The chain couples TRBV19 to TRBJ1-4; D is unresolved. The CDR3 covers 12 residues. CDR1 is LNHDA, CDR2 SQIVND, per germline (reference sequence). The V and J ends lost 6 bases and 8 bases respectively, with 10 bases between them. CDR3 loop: CASRGRREKLFF. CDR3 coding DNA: TGTGCCAGTAGAGGCAGGCGAGAAAAACTGTTTTTT. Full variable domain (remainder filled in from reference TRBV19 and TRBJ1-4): DGGITQSPKYLFRKEGQNVTLSCEQNLNHDAMYWYRQDPGQGLRLIYYSQIVNDFQKGDIAEGYSVSREKKESFPLTVTSAQKNPTAFYLCASRGRREKLFFGSGTQLSVL.

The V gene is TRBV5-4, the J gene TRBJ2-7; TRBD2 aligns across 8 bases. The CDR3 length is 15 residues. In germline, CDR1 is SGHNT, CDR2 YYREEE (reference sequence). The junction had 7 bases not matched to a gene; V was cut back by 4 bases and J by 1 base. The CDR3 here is CASSPESGRSYEQYF. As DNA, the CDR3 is TGTGCCAGCAGCCCTGAGAGCGGGAGATCCTACGAGCAGTACTTC.

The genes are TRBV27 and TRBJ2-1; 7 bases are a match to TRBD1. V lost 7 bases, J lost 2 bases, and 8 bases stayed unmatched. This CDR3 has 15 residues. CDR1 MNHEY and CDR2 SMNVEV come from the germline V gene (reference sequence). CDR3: CASKVDRDPYNEQFF. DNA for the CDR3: TGTGCCAGCAAAGTAGACAGGGATCCCTACAATGAGCAGTTCTTC.

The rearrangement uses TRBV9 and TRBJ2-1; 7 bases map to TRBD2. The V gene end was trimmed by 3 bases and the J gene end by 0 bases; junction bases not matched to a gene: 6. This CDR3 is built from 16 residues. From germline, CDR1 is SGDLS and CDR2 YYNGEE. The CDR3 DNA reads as TGTGCCAGCAGCGAACGAGGCGGGAGCTCCTACAATGAGCAGTTCTTC. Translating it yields CASSERGGSSYNEQFF.

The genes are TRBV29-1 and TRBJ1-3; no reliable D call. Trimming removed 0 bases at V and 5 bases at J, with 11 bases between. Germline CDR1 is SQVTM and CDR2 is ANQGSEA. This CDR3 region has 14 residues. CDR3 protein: CSVEDKTSRNTIYF. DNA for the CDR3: TGCAGCGTTGAAGATAAAACATCAAGAAACACCATATATTTT.

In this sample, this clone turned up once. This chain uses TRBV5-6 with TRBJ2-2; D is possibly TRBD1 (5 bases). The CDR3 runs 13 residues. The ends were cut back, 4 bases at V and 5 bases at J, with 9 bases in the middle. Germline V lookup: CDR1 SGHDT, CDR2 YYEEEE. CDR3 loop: CASSPQGTGELFF. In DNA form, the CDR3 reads TGTGCCAGCAGCCCGCAGGGAACCGGGGAGCTGTTTTTT.

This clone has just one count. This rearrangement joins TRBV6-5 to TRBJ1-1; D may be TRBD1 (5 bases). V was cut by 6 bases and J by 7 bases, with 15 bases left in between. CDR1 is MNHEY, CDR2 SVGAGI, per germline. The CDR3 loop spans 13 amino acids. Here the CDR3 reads CASSPGGGGEAFF. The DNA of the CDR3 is TGTGCCAGCAGCCCTGGGGGGGGAGGTGAAGCTTTCTTT.

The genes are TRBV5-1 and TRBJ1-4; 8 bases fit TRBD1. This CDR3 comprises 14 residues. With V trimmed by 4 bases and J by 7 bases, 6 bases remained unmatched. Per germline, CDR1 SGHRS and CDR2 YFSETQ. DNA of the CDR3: TGCGCCAGCAGCGGTGGACAGGGACGTGAAAAACTGTTTTTT. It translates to CASSGGQGREKLFF.

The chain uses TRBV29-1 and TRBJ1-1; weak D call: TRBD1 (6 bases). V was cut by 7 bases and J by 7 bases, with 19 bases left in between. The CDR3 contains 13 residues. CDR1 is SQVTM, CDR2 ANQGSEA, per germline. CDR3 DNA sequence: TGCAGCGCCGACCCAGGGGAGGAAAATGAAGCTTTCTTT. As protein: CSADPGEENEAFF.

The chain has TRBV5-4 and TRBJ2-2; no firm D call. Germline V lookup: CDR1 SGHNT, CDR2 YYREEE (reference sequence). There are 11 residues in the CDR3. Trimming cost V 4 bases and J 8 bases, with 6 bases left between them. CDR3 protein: CASSQTGELFF. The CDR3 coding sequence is TGTGCCAGCAGCCAGACGGGGGAGCTGTTTTTT.

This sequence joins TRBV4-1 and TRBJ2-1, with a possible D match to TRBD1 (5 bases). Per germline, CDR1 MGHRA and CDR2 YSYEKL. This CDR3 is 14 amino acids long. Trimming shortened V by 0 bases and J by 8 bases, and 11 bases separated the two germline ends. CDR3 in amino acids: CASSQDRTLDEQFF. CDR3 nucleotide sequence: TGCGCCAGCAGCCAAGATCGGACACTCGATGAGCAGTTCTTC.

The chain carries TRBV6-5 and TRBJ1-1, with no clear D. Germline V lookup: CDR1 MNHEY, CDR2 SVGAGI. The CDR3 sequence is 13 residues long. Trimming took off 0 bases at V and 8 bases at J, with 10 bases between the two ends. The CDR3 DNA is TGTGCCAGCAGTTACTCGACCGGGTTGGAAGCTTTCTTT. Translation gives CASSYSTGLEAFF.

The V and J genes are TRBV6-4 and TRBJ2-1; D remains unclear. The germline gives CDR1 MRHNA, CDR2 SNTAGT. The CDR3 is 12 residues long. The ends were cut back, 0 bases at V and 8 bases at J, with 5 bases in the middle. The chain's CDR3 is CASSDSSDEQFF. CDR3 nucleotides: TGTGCCAGCAGTGACTCCTCAGATGAGCAGTTCTTC.